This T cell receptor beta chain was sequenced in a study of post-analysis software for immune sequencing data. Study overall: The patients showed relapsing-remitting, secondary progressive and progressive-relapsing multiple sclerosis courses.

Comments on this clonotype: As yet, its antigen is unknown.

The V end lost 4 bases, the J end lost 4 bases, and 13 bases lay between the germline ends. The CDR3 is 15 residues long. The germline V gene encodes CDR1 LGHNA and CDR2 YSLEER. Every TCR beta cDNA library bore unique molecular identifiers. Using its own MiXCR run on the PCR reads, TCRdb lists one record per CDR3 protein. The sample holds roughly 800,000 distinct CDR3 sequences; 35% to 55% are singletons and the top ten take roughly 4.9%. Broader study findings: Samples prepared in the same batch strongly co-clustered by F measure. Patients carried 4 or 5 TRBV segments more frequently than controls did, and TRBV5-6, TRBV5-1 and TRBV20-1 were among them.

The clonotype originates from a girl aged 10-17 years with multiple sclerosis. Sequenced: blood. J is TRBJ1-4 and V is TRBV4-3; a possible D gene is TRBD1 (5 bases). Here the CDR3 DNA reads TGCGCCAGCAGCCTCGGGCGGGGGTTTAATGAAAAACTGTTTTTT. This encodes CASSLGRGFNEKLFF.